The TCR beta chain described here comes from a study of naive and memory T cell subsets. This clonotype was detected many times. The beta constant-region primer was an equimolar mix of two oligonucleotides covering TRBC1 and TRBC2. One entry per CDR3 protein results from TCRdb running MiXCR on the UMI-ligation and nested PCR reads. The sample includes tens of thousands of distinct CDR3 sequences, 10% to 15% of them seen just once. The CDR3 has 14 residues. CDR1 is SGHNT, CDR2 YYREEE, per germline (reference sequence). The V end was cut by 2 bases, the J end by 6 bases, with 12 bases between. This rearrangement joins TRBV5-4 to TRBJ2-4; TRBD2 is a possible D gene (5 bases). This receptor was obtained from a human donor in good health. Material for sequencing was central memory CD4+ T cells from blood. CDR3 loop: CASSFRGAGNIQYF. CDR3 coding DNA: TGTGCCAGCAGCTTTAGAGGTGCGGGAAACATTCAGTACTTC.